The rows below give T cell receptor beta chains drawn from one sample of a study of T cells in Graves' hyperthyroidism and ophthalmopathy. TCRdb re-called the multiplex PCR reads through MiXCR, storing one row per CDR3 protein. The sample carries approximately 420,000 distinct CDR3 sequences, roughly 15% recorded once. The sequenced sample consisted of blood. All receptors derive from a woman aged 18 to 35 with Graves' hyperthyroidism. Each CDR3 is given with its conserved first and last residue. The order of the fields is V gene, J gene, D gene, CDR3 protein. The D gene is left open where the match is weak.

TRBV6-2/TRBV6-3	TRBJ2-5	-	CASSYGPPWTEETQYF
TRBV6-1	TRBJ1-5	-	CASSGEVSQPQHF
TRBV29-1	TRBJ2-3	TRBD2	CSVVVTSGTDMQYF
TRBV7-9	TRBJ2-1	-	CASNGNLQFF
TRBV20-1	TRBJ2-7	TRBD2	CSARTSGEQYF
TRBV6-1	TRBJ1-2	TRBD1	CASISRDRGTGYTF
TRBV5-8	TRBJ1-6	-	CASSVQGNSPLHF
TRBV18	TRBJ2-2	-	CASSPQNWGELFF
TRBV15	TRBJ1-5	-	CATSREGGGQPQHF
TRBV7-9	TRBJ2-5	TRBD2	CASSLVVGRAGETQYF
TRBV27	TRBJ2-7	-	CASSRGPRHREQYF
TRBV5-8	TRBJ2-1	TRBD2	CASSSGTGAGYNEQFF
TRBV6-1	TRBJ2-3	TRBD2	CASRLAGATDTQYF
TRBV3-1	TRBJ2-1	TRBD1	CASSQELGQGAYNEQFF
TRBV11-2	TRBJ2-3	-	CASSLRLVGDDTQYF
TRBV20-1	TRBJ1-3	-	CSAKSAPGPGNTIYF
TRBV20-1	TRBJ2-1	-	CSATDKSSYNEQFF
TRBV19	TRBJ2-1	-	CASSIRDEQFF
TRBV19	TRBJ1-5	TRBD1	CASNDRELNQSQHF
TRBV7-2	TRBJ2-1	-	CASSFKREQFF
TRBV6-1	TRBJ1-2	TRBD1	CASSSQGTGLGGYTF
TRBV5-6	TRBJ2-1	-	CASSSRELGRNEQFF
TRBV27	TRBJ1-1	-	CASSLSGGRSVEAFF
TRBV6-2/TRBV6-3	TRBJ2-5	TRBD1	CASSYRDRQETQYF
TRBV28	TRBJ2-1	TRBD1	CASSGHDRDRDYGEQFF
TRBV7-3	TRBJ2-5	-	CASSLTGPETQYF
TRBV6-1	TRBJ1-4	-	CASNVDGGGEKLFF
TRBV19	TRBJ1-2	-	CASSIDTDTYGYTF
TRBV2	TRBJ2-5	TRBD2	CASRGGTRQYF
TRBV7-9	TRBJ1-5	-	CASSSSMGHQPQHF
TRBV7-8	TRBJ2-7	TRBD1	CAVPGGAGGPPYEQYF
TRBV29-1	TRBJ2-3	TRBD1	CSVGYRGDTDTQYF
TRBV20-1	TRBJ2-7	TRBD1	CSARDSYPYEQYF
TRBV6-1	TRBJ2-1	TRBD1	CASSEGQGAAGEQFF
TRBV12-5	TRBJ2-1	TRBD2	CASGLGTSGSHEQFF
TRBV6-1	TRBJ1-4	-	CASSVREGEKLFF
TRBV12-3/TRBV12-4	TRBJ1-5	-	CASREGRNQPQHF
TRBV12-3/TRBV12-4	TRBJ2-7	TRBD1	CASSSERTGHEQYF
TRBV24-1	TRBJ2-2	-	CATSDPGGGLIGELFF
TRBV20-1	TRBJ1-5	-	CSAETLSVSNQPQHF
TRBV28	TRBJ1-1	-	CASTISHTEAFF
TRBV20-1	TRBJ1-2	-	CSSTATGEYYGYTF
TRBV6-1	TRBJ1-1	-	CASSLVQTNTEAFF
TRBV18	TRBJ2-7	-	CASSPGSAYEQYF
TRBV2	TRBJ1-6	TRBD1	CASSGRTGGFSPLHF
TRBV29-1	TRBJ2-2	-	CSVLPGGETGELFF
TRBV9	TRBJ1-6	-	CASSVVGSPDSPLHF
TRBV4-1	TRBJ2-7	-	CASSQETSRVYEQYF
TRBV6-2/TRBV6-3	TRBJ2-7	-	CASSYSDSEPGTKQYF
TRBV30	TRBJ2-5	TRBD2	CAWSQGGAETQYF
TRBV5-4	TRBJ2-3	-	CASSSPQVSGTDTQYF